Listed below are T cell receptor beta chains from one sample, sequenced in a study of spatial heterogeneity in lung cancer. In TCRdb, the 5' RACE reads were re-called with MiXCR into one record per CDR3 protein. This sample has about 800 distinct CDR3 sequences; 35% occur once, and the top ten carry roughly 28%. Source: lung tumor tissue, taken at surgery. The receptors were sampled from a male donor with early-stage non-small cell lung cancer. Each CDR3 is given with its conserved first and last residue. The order of the fields is D gene, V gene, clone size, J gene, CDR3 protein, CDR3 DNA. A D gene is named only where the DNA matches it firmly. Clone sizes are given selectively: once, few, many, or a class where the clone is expanded.

NA	TRBV28	large	TRBJ2-5	CASSFDWQNQETQYF	TGTGCCAGCAGTTTTGATTGGCAGAACCAAGAGACCCAGTACTTC
NA	TRBV7-9	medium-sized	TRBJ2-7	CASSPPLKGHEQYF	TGTGCCAGCAGCCCCCCCTTAAAGGGTCACGAGCAGTACTTC
TRBD1	TRBV7-9	once	TRBJ1-1	CASSFGQGNTEAFF	TGTGCCAGCAGCTTTGGACAGGGGAACACTGAAGCTTTCTTT
NA	TRBV20-1	NA	TRBJ2-2	CSAPGISKRELFF	TGCAGTGCTCCTGGAATTTCTAAACGGGAGCTGTTTTTT
NA	TRBV7-8	NA	TRBJ1-1	CASSLVGRGEAFF	TGTGCCAGCAGCTTAGTCGGCAGAGGTGAAGCTTTCTTT
TRBD2	TRBV7-9	medium-sized	TRBJ2-1	CASSPKRLAGGGNEQFF	TGTGCCAGCAGCCCGAAGAGACTAGCGGGAGGGGGAAATGAGCAGTTCTTC
TRBD2	TRBV29-1	few	TRBJ2-5	CSVVLAGDQETQYF	TGCAGCGTTGTACTAGCGGGGGACCAAGAGACCCAGTACTTC
NA	TRBV19	NA	TRBJ2-7	CASSKALSSYEQYF	TGTGCCAGTAGTAAGGCCCTCAGCTCCTACGAGCAGTACTTC
TRBD1	TRBV12-3/TRBV12-4	large	TRBJ2-7	CASSADRVFSYEQYF	TGTGCCAGCAGTGCCGACAGGGTATTCTCCTACGAGCAGTACTTC
NA	TRBV23-1	large	TRBJ1-6	CASTPRGSSYNSPLHF	TGCGCCAGCACTCCTAGGGGCAGCAGCTATAATTCACCCCTCCACTTT
NA	TRBV3-1	large	TRBJ2-2	CASSQDGPRSGELFF	TGTGCCAGCAGCCAAGATGGTCCGAGGTCTGGGGAGCTGTTTTTT
NA	TRBV5-1	large	TRBJ2-2	CASSSAVSGDTGELFF	TGCGCCAGCAGCTCTGCCGTTAGTGGGGACACCGGGGAGCTGTTTTTT
NA	TRBV29-1	few	TRBJ2-7	CSVVRGGYEQYF	TGCAGCGTTGTGAGAGGGGGCTACGAGCAGTACTTC
NA	TRBV10-2	NA	TRBJ1-1	CASLSGTEAFF	TGCGCCAGCTTGTCGGGGACTGAAGCTTTCTTT
TRBD1	TRBV20-1	NA	TRBJ1-5	CSAQTGRHQPQHF	TGCAGTGCCCAGACAGGGAGGCATCAGCCCCAGCATTTT
NA	TRBV5-1	large	TRBJ1-1	CASSLGGTSSTEAFF	TGCGCCAGCAGCTTGGGGGGCACCTCGAGCACTGAAGCTTTCTTT
NA	TRBV4-2	NA	TRBJ2-7	CASSQVEGGRDEQYF	TGTGCCAGCAGCCAAGTAGAAGGTGGCCGGGATGAGCAGTACTTC
NA	TRBV10-3	few	TRBJ2-5	CAIRPGQQETQYF	TGTGCCATCAGGCCGGGTCAGCAAGAGACCCAGTACTTC
NA	TRBV20-1	large	TRBJ2-7	CSARDRQASSYEQYF	TGCAGTGCTAGAGATAGGCAGGCTAGCTCCTACGAGCAGTACTTC
TRBD1	TRBV30	few	TRBJ1-4	CAGLSGTGVFSTNEKLFF	TGTGCCGGCCTGTCCGGGACAGGGGTTTTTTCGACTAATGAAAAACTGTTTTTT
NA	TRBV18	NA	TRBJ2-4	CASSPSVRGDVNIQYF	TGTGCCAGCTCACCATCCGTCAGAGGGGATGTAAACATTCAGTACTTC
NA	TRBV28	medium-sized	TRBJ2-1	CASSTTGPYNEQFF	TGTGCCAGCAGTACGACAGGTCCCTACAATGAGCAGTTCTTC